This T cell receptor beta chain was identified during a study of pediatric ulcerative colitis. Broader study findings: Rectal pinch biopsies may include blood-derived T cells. No controls had the two rectal clonotypes shared by ulcerative colitis patients. Compared with controls, ulcerative colitis showed greater blood-rectum clone sharing.

Trimming left V 3 bases short and J 9 bases short, with 18 bases between. The CDR3 has 14 residues. Germline V gene sequence: CDR1 GTSNPN, CDR2 SVGIG (reference sequence). Repertoires were generated with immunoSEQ multiplex PCR, while TCRdb's copy carries only in-frame clones and drops some. Among around 12,000 clones listed, approximately 77% were seen once. During colonoscopy, one to two rectal pinch biopsies were collected. Control subjects, colonoscoped for suspected IBD, had macroscopically and histologically normal endoscopy. As concerns this clone: Its specificity is not known.

This clonotype originated in a boy under 18 who was a control in a study of pediatric ulcerative colitis. Sequenced material: gut tissue. The J gene is TRBJ1-5, the V gene TRBV30; D is uncertain. The CDR3 DNA reads TGTGCCTGGAGCGCTCGGGCCCACAGCTCGCCCCAGCATTTT. This sequence encodes CAWSARAHSSPQHF. The complete variable domain, with remaining parts taken from reference TRBV30 and TRBJ1-5, reads SQTIHQWPATLVQPVGSPLSLECTVEGTSNPNLYWYRQAAGRGLQLLFYSVGIGQISSEVPQNLSASRPQDRQFILSSKKLLLSDSGFYLCAWSARAHSSPQHFGDGTRLSIL.